This T cell receptor beta chain was captured in a study of cytomegalovirus exposure and HLA in healthy donors. Study observations and caveats: Earlier findings revealed that most TCR beta V segments proved productive either about 87% or about 30% of the time.

In the PCR, 60 Vbeta and 13 Jbeta primers were used. TCRdb's table, derived via immunoSEQ multiplex PCR, lists solely in-frame clones and lacks some. Among about 230,000 clones listed, more than 75% were seen once. Each of the donors was a healthy bone marrow donor. Comments on this clone: Its target is unknown.

Sequencing was performed on PBMCs. This receptor was taken from a girl aged 2-10 years in good health and CMV-seronegative.

The CDR3 spells CASSLWGVKSEETQYF. In DNA, the CDR3 is TGTGCCAGCAGCTTGTGGGGAGTGAAATCGGAAGAGACCCAGTACTTC. V is TRBV5-6 and J is TRBJ2-5; weak D call: TRBD2 (5 bases). The CDR3 length is 16 residues. V lost 1 base and J lost 3, with 16 bases in between. Germline V gene lookup returns CDR1 SGHDT and CDR2 YYEEEE. Based on the CDR3 plus reference TRBV5-6 and TRBJ2-5, the full variable domain is DAGVTQSPTHLIKTRGQQVTLRCSPKSGHDTVSWYQQALGQGPQFIFQYYEEEERQRGNFPDRFSGHQFPNYSSELNVNALLLGDSALYLCASSLWGVKSEETQYFGPGTRLLVL.